This TCR beta chain appears in the sequencing data of a study of blood T cell repertoires in COVID-19. V gave up 4 bases and J gave up 4 bases; unmatched junction bases: 11. Germline CDR1 reads MGHDK; CDR2 reads SYGVNS. The CDR3 runs 16 residues. Clones were sequenced by immunoSEQ multiplex PCR, and TCRdb holds only the in-frame ones, with some missing. The sample consists of around 200,000 clones, roughly nine tenths of them appearing once. The TCR comes from a woman aged 18-30 years who had recovered from COVID-19. Sequenced material: peripheral blood. The V gene is TRBV25-1, the J gene TRBJ1-2; 8 nucleotides line up with TRBD1. The CDR3 DNA reads TGTGCCAGCAGTGGGGACAGGTCCACGTCGCGCTATGGCTACACCTTC. As protein: CASSGDRSTSRYGYTF.